This T cell receptor beta chain was captured by sequencing in a study of blood T cell repertoires in COVID-19. About the study: Researchers got acute and convalescent COVID-19 samples from the United States, Italy and Spain. T cells, B-cell-depleted T cells, or PBMCs supplied cDNA or gDNA.

Germline V lookup: CDR1 MGHRA, CDR2 YSYEKL. Trimming stripped 0 bases from V and 4 bases from J, with 10 bases between. The CDR3 extends over 15 amino acids. In the study's own analysis: Reference gene primer amplification gave estimated nucleated cell counts. Only in-frame clones appear in the TCRdb table, and some are missing; sequencing was by immunoSEQ multiplex PCR. That table furnishes V, J and clone size, whereas the DNA furnished D and trimming. This sample carries about 210,000 clones, about four fifths of them seen once, and the ten largest clones take around 2.5%. The sample was peripheral blood. V usage is TRBV4-1 and J usage is TRBJ1-3; tentative D call: TRBD1 (5 bases). The sequence was obtained from a middle-aged woman with active or convalescent COVID-19. This chain's CDR3 is CASSQDHRSGNTIYF. The CDR3 DNA reads TGCGCCAGCAGCCAAGATCACAGGTCGGGAAACACCATATATTTT.